This TCR beta chain originates from a study of T cell repertoires in cytomegalovirus infection. Study at large: Evidence of both CMV infection and a matching HLA type came from public TCR beta signatures.

This clonotype has a count of ten or more. Its specificity is unknown. The CDR3 loop spans 13 amino acids. V was trimmed by 6 bases and J by 0 bases, leaving 9 bases between them. MiXCR, run by TCRdb on the reads, gives a single entry per CDR3 protein. The table records fewer than 150,000 distinct CDR3 sequences, 30% of them present only once. Specimen: CD8+ T cells from cultured PBMCs, collected from culture after CMV antigen stimulation. The sequence derives from a human donor in good health (CMV status not recorded). Some clones in this sample may be carry-over from other donors' samples. The rearrangement uses TRBV12-3 or TRBV12-4 and TRBJ2-7; D ambiguous. The CDR3 DNA follows: TGTGCCAGCAGCCCGTCTGTCTCCTACGAGCAGTACTTC. Encoded protein: CASSPSVSYEQYF.